One and the same sample provided the 4 T cell receptor beta chains below, sequenced in a study of cytomegalovirus exposure and HLA in healthy donors. Both 60 Vbeta primers and 13 Jbeta primers went into the PCR. Only in-frame clones appear in the TCRdb table, and some are missing; sequencing was by immunoSEQ multiplex PCR. The sample carries under 200,000 clones, 60% to 80% recorded once. The sample comprised PBMCs. The receptors derive from a woman aged 40-49 years in good health and CMV-seropositive.

The chain uses TRBV2 and TRBJ2-6; D is perhaps TRBD2 (5 bases). This CDR3 has 17 residues. V was cut by 4 bases and J by 1 base, with 14 bases left in between. CDR1 is SNHLY and CDR2 is FYNNEI in the germline V gene. The CDR3 region has the DNA TGTGCCAGCAGTGGGACCTCGGGGTTATCTGGGGCCAACGTCCTGACTTTC. It specifies CASSGTSGLSGANVLTF. The full variable domain, with the rest looked up from reference TRBV2 and TRBJ2-6, is EPEVTQTPSHQVTQMGQEVILRCVPISNHLYFYWYRQILGQKVEFLVSFYNNEISEKSEIFDDQFSVERPDGSNFTLKIRSTKLEDSAMYFCASSGTSGLSGANVLTFGAGSRLTVL.

This sequence joins TRBV19 and TRBJ2-2; D may be TRBD2 (6 bases). This CDR3 contains 15 residues. Germline V gene data show CDR1 as LNHDA and CDR2 as SQIVND (reference sequence). V lost 3 bases and J lost 1, with 9 bases in between. CDR3 sequence reads: CASSIRGMNTGELFF. CDR3 in DNA: TGTGCCAGTAGTATCCGGGGGATGAACACCGGGGAGCTGTTTTTT. The variable domain in full, completed from reference TRBV19 and TRBJ2-2, reads DGGITQSPKYLFRKEGQNVTLSCEQNLNHDAMYWYRQDPGQGLRLIYYSQIVNDFQKGDIAEGYSVSREKKESFPLTVTSAQKNPTAFYLCASSIRGMNTGELFFGEGSRLTVL.

This clone was seen a few times. The chain joins TRBV7-8 to TRBJ2-1; no firm D call. CDR1 is SGHVS and CDR2 is FQNEAQ in the germline V gene. The CDR3 runs to 11 residues. V was clipped by 8 bases and J by 4 bases, with 6 bases between them. CDR3 DNA: TGTGCCAGCTTCAGTTACAATGAGCAGTTCTTC. Translation: CASFSYNEQFF.

The rearrangement uses TRBV11-2 and TRBJ2-7; D might be TRBD2 (6 bases). Trimming pared 2 bases from V and 6 bases from J, leaving 17 bases between. Germline CDR1 is SGHAT and CDR2 is FQNNGV. This CDR3 is 15 amino acids long. The CDR3: CASSLMSGARSEQYF. DNA for the CDR3: TGTGCCAGCAGCTTAATGTCGGGAGCGCGCTCCGAGCAGTACTTC.